What follows describes a single T cell receptor (beta chain). The clone's antigen remains unknown. Qualities for individual bases were not recorded, and no much larger clone is one base off. The data were taken from a study of hypomethylating agent response in myelodysplastic syndrome (dated by TCRdb to about 2021). A note on the overall study: Patients were treated with the hypomethylating agents azacitidine (about 70% of the 11) or decitabine (3 of 11). Complete response or hematologic improvement was achieved by six patients, and four or five patients were classified as non-responders. A mean patient age of roughly 72 +/- 6.3 years was recorded, and a diploid cytogenetic profile was observed most commonly. The most frequent mutation was TET2, found in about 45% of the 11 patients. The cohort was composed of under ten male and a couple of female myelodysplastic syndrome patients. Response was defined as complete response or hematologic improvement, and patients meeting neither criterion were classed as non-responders.

Bulk bone marrow was analyzed, and T-cell subsets were not sorted. Bone marrow from roughly ten myelodysplastic syndrome patients, collected before and after hypomethylating agent therapy, underwent immunosequencing of the TCR beta CDR3 regions. For longitudinal repertoire tracking, every patient provided one baseline bone marrow and two to three bone marrows collected at different post-treatment timepoints. Genomic DNA was extracted from whole bone marrow, and quality was checked by TapeStation, NanoDrop OneC and PicoGreen assays. The library was built by means of the immunoSEQ multiplex PCR assay. Survey resolution was applied, with two replicates of approximately 200 ng each being run for a total of about 400 ng of DNA per sample. Rearranged TCRB sequences in genomic DNA were detected with the hsTCRB kit using multiplex PCR primers targeting V and J genes. In the first PCR, the CDR3 region was amplified for about 31 cycles with the QIAGEN Multiplex PCR Kit. An 8-cycle second PCR added sample barcodes and Illumina adapters to each replicate. Pooled libraries were quantified using a QuantStudio 6 and the KAPA library quantification kit. About 15 pM of pooled libraries was sequenced on an Illumina MiSeq using 156-cycle single-end reads plus a 15-cycle index read. The authors' pipeline ran thus. VDJdb annotation flagged approximately 1.7% of around 160,000 unique clonotypes as previously reported viral-epitope-specific. The immunoSEQ Data Assistant and immunoSEQ Analyzer turned the raw reads into TCRB repertoires that were normalized and annotated. Clonotypes were analyzed with the immunarch R package version 0.6.5 and BioAnalyzer. Before richness was estimated, every repertoire was downsampled to match the clone count of the smallest repertoire. Clonotypes were categorized as expanded, contracted or novel by Fisher's exact tests, where a novel clonotype had zero frequency before treatment. Significantly changed CDR3 beta sequences were clustered with GLIPH2 using simulation_depth=1000 and kmer_min_depth=3, and CDR3s shorter than five residues were excluded. TCRdb mirrors the immuneACCESS table, restricted to in-frame sequences. Some clones are absent from its copies; in checked studies, under half trace to an unresolved V gene, and the reason for the others is unknown. V and J calls and clone size are those listed in that table; D and trimming were worked out from the DNA. In this sample the table shows over a thousand clones, 84% of which occur a single time. 16% of the sample comes from the top ten.

Study-wide conclusions, independent of this receptor: Novel clonotypes were found to emerge more often in responders, whereas more contracted clonotypes were observed in non-responders after treatment. Only 10 to 12 patients were analyzed, so the study cohort was small. The shared GLIPH2 clusters might recognize novel MDS antigens, but this possibility was not confirmed and requires experimental validation. Age matching of healthy control donors to MDS patients was not performed, and the MDS versus healthy comparison could have been impacted by this lack of age matching. No significant change in richness, rarefaction diversity or clonality was detected after hypomethylating agent treatment, either across all patients or within response groups.

V is cut by 4 bases and J by 1 base, and the space between the germline ends is 5 bases. The germline V gene (reference sequence) sets CDR1 to GTSNPN and CDR2 to SVGIG. CDR3 length: 12 amino acids, cysteine to phenylalanine. Left in the record is the CDR3 DNA by itself, 36 bases read in frame from the first base. The rearrangement combines TRBV30 with TRBJ1-3, with the D gene call left open. This sequence originates from a human donor with myelodysplastic syndrome. Source: bone marrow, taken before or after starting hypomethylating agent treatment for myelodysplastic syndrome (not recorded which). CDR3 reads: CAWTESGNTIYF. The sequenced DNA: TGTGCCTGGACTGAATCTGGAAACACCATATATTTT. Beyond the CDR3, the reference TRBV30 and TRBJ1-3 genes provide the residues; the full variable domain reads: SQTIHQWPATLVQPVGSPLSLECTVEGTSNPNLYWYRQAAGRGLQLLFYSVGIGQISSEVPQNLSASRPQDRQFILSSKKLLLSDSGFYLCAWTESGNTIYFGEGSWLTVV.